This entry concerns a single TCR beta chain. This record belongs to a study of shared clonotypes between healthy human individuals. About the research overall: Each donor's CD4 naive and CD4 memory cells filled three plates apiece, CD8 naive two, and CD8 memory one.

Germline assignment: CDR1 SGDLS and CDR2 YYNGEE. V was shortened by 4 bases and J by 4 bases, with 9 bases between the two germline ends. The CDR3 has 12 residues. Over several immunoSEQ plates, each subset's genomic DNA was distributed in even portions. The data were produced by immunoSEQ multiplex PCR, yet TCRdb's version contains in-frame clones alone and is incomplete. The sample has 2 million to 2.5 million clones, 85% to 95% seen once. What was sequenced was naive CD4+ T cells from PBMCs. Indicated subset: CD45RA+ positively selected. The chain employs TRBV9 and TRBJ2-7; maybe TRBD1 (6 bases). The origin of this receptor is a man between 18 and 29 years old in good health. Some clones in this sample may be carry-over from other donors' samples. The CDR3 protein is CASSPGEYEQYF. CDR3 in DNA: TGTGCCAGCAGCCCAGGGGAGTACGAGCAGTACTTC.